This T cell receptor (beta chain) is drawn from a study of blood T cell repertoires in COVID-19. About the study: The samples span acute and convalescent COVID-19 from the United States, Italy and Spain. Sources were T cells, B-cell-depleted T cells, or PBMCs; the material itself was cDNA or gDNA.

In the original analysis: Counts of nucleated cells, estimated from reference gene primer amplification, were obtained. Method: immunoSEQ multiplex PCR; TCRdb's copy keeps in-frame clones and lacks some. V and J calls and clone size are those listed in that table; D and trimming were worked out from the DNA. The table lists a few hundred thousand clones, roughly nine tenths of them singletons. CDR3 size: 14 residues. The V gene's germline CDR1 is LGHDT and CDR2 YNNKEL (reference sequence). The V end lost 2 bases, the J end lost 6 bases, and 13 bases lay between the germline ends. The genes are TRBV3-1 (or the pseudogene TRBV3-2) and TRBJ1-1, with D tentatively TRBD1 (5 bases). What was sequenced was peripheral blood. The TCR was taken from a woman aged 45-65 years with acute or convalescent COVID-19. This chain's CDR3 is CASSQNSGIPEAFF. DNA of the CDR3: TGTGCCAGCAGCCAAAACTCAGGGATACCTGAAGCTTTCTTT.